This TCR beta chain was recovered during a study of CD8+ T cells in alopecia areata. cDNA serving as the sequencing template came from extracted, reverse transcribed RNA. Here immunoSEQ multiplex PCR was the method, and the copy in TCRdb shows in-frame clones only, minus some. Of over 200,000 clones listed, approximately 52% are singletons. V was clipped by 0 bases and J by 8 bases; unmatched bases: 9. The CDR3 length is 15 residues. Per the germline V gene, CDR1 is MGHRA and CDR2 is YSYEKL. Alopecia areata patients had lesional scalp punch biopsies and peripheral blood taken from them. The V and J genes are TRBV4-1 and TRBJ1-2, with 7 positions matching TRBD1. This clonotype originated in a human donor with alopecia areata. The sequences come from CD4+ T cells sorted from blood, collected at week 0. The CDR3: CASSQDYAQGRGYTF. The DNA of the CDR3 is TGCGCCAGCAGCCAAGATTATGCACAGGGGAGAGGCTACACCTTC.